What follows are 4 T cell receptor beta chains derived from one specimen sequenced in a study of Ad26.COV2.S vaccination and SARS-CoV-2 variants. Clones were read by immunoSEQ multiplex PCR, and TCRdb kept only the in-frame ones, dropping some. The repertoire holds tens of thousands of clones, with 82% as singletons. This specimen was peripheral blood, taken after recovery from COVID-19. The receptors stem from a human donor who had recovered from COVID-19.

The V call is TRBV6-2 or TRBV6-3, the J call TRBJ1-1; 7 nucleotides align to TRBD1. J lost 1 base, V lost 2 bases, and 4 bases had no gene match. CDR1 and CDR2 (germline): MNHEY, SVGEGT. The CDR3 spans 15 residues. The CDR3 coding sequence is TGTGCCAGCAGTTACCCCCCAGGGGGGAACACTGAAGCTTTCTTT. As protein: CASSYPPGGNTEAFF.

V and J are TRBV29-1 and TRBJ2-7, with a weak D call TRBD1 (6 bases). Germline values: CDR1 SQVTM, CDR2 ANQGSEA. Trimming cost V 1 base and J 7 bases, with 8 bases left between them. The CDR3 sequence is 11 residues long. CDR3 bases: TGCAGCGTTGAAGGGGGGCAGGAGCAGTACTTC. This encodes CSVEGGQEQYF.

The V call is TRBV19, the J call TRBJ1-5, with a weak D call TRBD1 (5 bases). V gave up 7 bases and J gave up 4 bases, with 17 bases separating them. The CDR3 runs 15 residues. Germline CDR1 reads LNHDA; CDR2 reads SQIVND (reference sequence). CDR3: CASTKDAGLNQPQHF. The CDR3 nucleotides are TGTGCCAGTACCAAAGACGCAGGGCTAAATCAGCCCCAGCATTTT.

This chain uses TRBV28 with TRBJ2-7, with 9 bases lining up with TRBD1. CDR1 MDHEN and CDR2 SYDVKM come from the germline V gene. V shed 6 bases and J 5 bases; nucleotides not matched to a gene: 8. This CDR3 comprises 14 residues. The CDR3, as DNA: TGTGCCAGCAGACTCGGGACAGGGAGCCACGAGCAGTACTTC. It yields the protein CASRLGTGSHEQYF.